The rows below give T cell receptor beta chains drawn from one sample of a study of OX40 agonist ivuxolimab in advanced cancers. Produced via immunoSEQ multiplex PCR; TCRdb's table is partial and in-frame only. The sample comprises some 74,000 clones, roughly 85% of which are singletons, and more than 0.45% rests with the top ten. This material consisted of CD4+ or CD8+ T cells sorted from blood, taken in a trial of the OX40 agonist ivuxolimab. Receptors originate from an adult with an advanced solid tumor such as melanoma, head and neck, liver or kidney cancer. Each CDR3 is given with its conserved first and last residue. Fields, in order: J gene, V gene, CDR3 protein.

J gene: TRBJ2-3
V gene: TRBV6-6
CDR3 protein: CASSNPTGGATDTQYF

J gene: TRBJ1-1
V gene: TRBV30
CDR3 protein: CAWSWAGVRSTEAFF

J gene: TRBJ1-1
V gene: TRBV27
CDR3 protein: CASQGTSNTEAFF

J gene: TRBJ2-7
V gene: TRBV30
CDR3 protein: CAWSMRGRGQYF

J gene: TRBJ2-7
V gene: TRBV7-9
CDR3 protein: CASSSGTGDREQYF

J gene: TRBJ1-2
V gene: TRBV5-6
CDR3 protein: CASSPWDRVWNGYTF

J gene: TRBJ2-7
V gene: TRBV30
CDR3 protein: CAWSSGGAYEQYF

J gene: TRBJ2-2
V gene: TRBV11-3
CDR3 protein: CASAPGTTNTGELFF

J gene: TRBJ2-7
V gene: TRBV5-1
CDR3 protein: CASTRLAGGNYEQYF

J gene: TRBJ2-3
V gene: TRBV2
CDR3 protein: CASSQRRTGGAPTDTQYF